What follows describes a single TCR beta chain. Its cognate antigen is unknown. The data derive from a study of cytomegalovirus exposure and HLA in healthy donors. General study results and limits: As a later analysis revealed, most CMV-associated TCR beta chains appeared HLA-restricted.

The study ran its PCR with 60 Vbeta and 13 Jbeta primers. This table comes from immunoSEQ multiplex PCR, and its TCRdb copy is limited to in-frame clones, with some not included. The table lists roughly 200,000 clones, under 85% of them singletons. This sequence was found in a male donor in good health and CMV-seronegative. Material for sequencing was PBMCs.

CDR3 DNA: TGTGCCAGCAGTTTACCTACCTCGGGGGGAAGCTACAATGAGCAGTTCTTC. Its protein product is CASSLPTSGGSYNEQFF. The J gene is TRBJ2-1, the V gene TRBV28, with 7 bases lining up with TRBD2. V lost 2 bases to trimming and J lost 3 bases; unmatched junction nucleotides: 10. CDR1 and CDR2 from the germline V gene are MDHEN and SYDVKM. The CDR3 sequence is 17 residues long.